The 8 T cell receptor beta chains reported below all come from one sample, sequenced in a study of cytomegalovirus exposure and HLA in healthy donors (dated by TCRdb to the late 2010s). The method was the immunoSEQ multiplex PCR assay. For the multiplex PCR, a mixture combining 60 forward primers for TCR Vbeta segments and 13 reverse primers for TCR Jbeta segments was used. The immuneACCESS repertoire file appears here via TCRdb, limited to in-frame rearrangements. These files lack a portion of the clones; in checked studies, under half of the deficit traces to unresolved V genes, and the cause of the others is not known. Within this sample are more than 110,000 clones, with approximately 84% of them counted one time only. The ten largest make up 1.2% to 1.5% of the sample. Sequenced input: PBMCs. The origin of the receptors is a man aged 30 to 39 in good health and CMV-seropositive.

The chain combines TRBV28 with TRBJ2-7; D may be TRBD2 (5 bases). Germline V gene lookup returns CDR1 MDHEN and CDR2 SYDVKM. The CDR3 runs 13 residues. Trimming removed 8 bases from V and 1 base from J, with 12 bases in between. CDR3 sequence (DNA): TGTGCCAGCGGGAACGGGAATTCCTACGAGCAGTACTTC. Translating gives CASGNGNSYEQYF.

The chain combines TRBV6-1 with TRBJ2-2; TRBD2 matches at 8 bases. The germline V gene has CDR1 MNHNS and CDR2 SASEGT. V dropped 7 bases and J dropped 6; count of bases not matched to a gene: 4. This CDR3 has 13 residues. The CDR3 is CASTGLVAGELFF. In nucleotides, the CDR3 is TGTGCCAGCACGGGACTAGTTGCCGGGGAGCTGTTTTTT.

The chain employs TRBV15 and TRBJ1-2, with D unresolved. The CDR3 is 17 amino acids. Trimming removed 0 bases from V and 4 bases from J, with 18 bases in between. Germline V gene sequence: CDR1 LNHNV, CDR2 YYDKDF (reference sequence). The CDR3 DNA reads as TGTGCCACCAGCAGAGATCTAGGACTGACCGAAGCCTATGGCTACACCTTC. Protein: CATSRDLGLTEAYGYTF.

The rearrangement links TRBV5-5 to TRBJ1-1, with a tentative D call TRBD1 (5 bases). The V end lost 3 bases, the J end lost 11 bases, and 17 bases lay between the germline ends. The CDR3 extends over 13 amino acids. Germline V gene data show CDR1 as SGHKS and CDR2 as YYEKEE (reference sequence). The CDR3 is CASSWGDATAAFF. CDR3 DNA sequence: TGTGCCAGCAGCTGGGGGGACGCCACGGCGGCTTTCTTT.

The chain is built from TRBV28 and TRBJ1-2, with D perhaps matching TRBD1 (6 bases). The CDR3 runs to 13 residues. Germline V gene lookup returns CDR1 MDHEN and CDR2 SYDVKM. Between the trimmed V and J ends, which lost 6 bases and 6 bases, there was a span of 14 bases. In DNA, the CDR3 is TGTGCCAGCAGCCCTCCTTACAGGGATGGCTACACCTTC. Amino acid sequence: CASSPPYRDGYTF.

The chain uses TRBV6-5 and TRBJ2-7, with 8 positions matching TRBD1. Germline V gene data show CDR1 as MNHEY and CDR2 as SVGAGI. This CDR3 contains 14 residues. V gave up 4 bases and J gave up 5 bases; unmatched junction bases: 7. CDR3: CASSSPGQEHEQYF. CDR3 sequence (DNA): TGTGCCAGCAGTTCCCCGGGACAGGAGCACGAGCAGTACTTC.

The chain carries TRBV7-9 and TRBJ2-7; the match to TRBD2 covers 8 bases. Trimming at V came to 7 bases and at J to 3 bases, leaving 11 bases not matched to a gene. The CDR3 contains 15 residues. Germline values: CDR1 SEHNR, CDR2 FQNEAQ (reference sequence). Here the CDR3 DNA reads TGTGCCAGCACCGTAGGGTCCAGCGGGAGCTACGAGCAGTACTTC. As protein: CASTVGSSGSYEQYF.

Concerning this clone: This sample also contains other DNA sequences that code for the same CDR3. V and J are TRBV6-5 and TRBJ2-7, with 8 bases lining up with TRBD2. Germline CDR1 is MNHEY and CDR2 is SVGAGI. The CDR3 is made up of 13 amino acids. After removal of 6 bases from V and 3 bases from J, the junction contained 4 bases not matched to a gene. The CDR3 loop is CASSRGGRYEQYF. CDR3 coding DNA: TGTGCCAGCAGCCGGGGGGGCCGCTACGAGCAGTACTTC.